The next 31 T cell receptor beta chains were all read from a single sample in a study of graft-versus-host responses after intestinal transplantation. Clones were sequenced by immunoSEQ multiplex PCR, and TCRdb holds only the in-frame ones, with some missing. The profile shows 10,000 or so clones, 30% to 40% of them singletons. Sequenced here: alloreactive CD4+ T cells from a mixed lymphocyte reaction culture, sampled before transplantation. Subset noted: CFSE-low proliferating T cells sorted from roughly six-day pre-transplant mixed lymphocyte reaction (GvH or HvG direction). The receptor source for this set is a human patient who was an organ donor for intestinal transplantation.

This clone was recorded a few times. The CDR3 nucleotides read TGCGCCAGCAGTGATATCGCAGGAAATTCACCCCTCCACTTT. It translates to CASSDIAGNSPLHF. The chain has TRBV10-2 and TRBJ1-6; D call uncertain. CDR1 is WSHSY and CDR2 is SAAADI in the germline V gene. The CDR3 totals 14 residues. Trimming left V 3 bases short and J 7 bases short, with 10 bases between.

The rearrangement joins TRBV5-4 to TRBJ2-1, with 8 bases that match TRBD2. This CDR3 spans 16 amino acids. Germline values: CDR1 SGHNT, CDR2 YYREEE (reference sequence). V shed 4 bases and J 0 bases; nucleotides not matched to a gene: 6. The CDR3 here is CASSPGGGSSYNEQFF. CDR3 sequence (DNA): TGTGCCAGCAGCCCGGGAGGGGGGAGCTCCTACAATGAGCAGTTCTTC. Full variable domain (outside the CDR3, taken from reference TRBV5-4 and TRBJ2-1): ETGVTQSPTHLIKTRGQQVTLRCSSQSGHNTVSWYQQALGQGPQFIFQYYREEENGRGNFPPRFSGLQFPNYSSELNVNALELDDSALYLCASSPGGGSSYNEQFFGPGTRLTVL.

By sample fraction, this clone is medium-sized. The J gene is TRBJ2-7, the V gene TRBV5-4, with a tentative D call TRBD2 (5 bases). Germline values: CDR1 SGHNT, CDR2 YYREEE (reference sequence). The CDR3 is made up of 13 amino acids. V shed 0 bases and J shed 3 bases, with 7 bases lying between them. The CDR3 nucleotides read TGTGCCAGCAGCTTGGACGGGGTCTACGAGCAGTACTTC. This gives the protein CASSLDGVYEQYF. Complete variable domain (other parts from reference TRBV5-4 and TRBJ2-7): ETGVTQSPTHLIKTRGQQVTLRCSSQSGHNTVSWYQQALGQGPQFIFQYYREEENGRGNFPPRFSGLQFPNYSSELNVNALELDDSALYLCASSLDGVYEQYFGPGTRLTVT.

This clone is judged medium-sized (0.01 to 0.1%). This chain links TRBV5-5 with TRBJ2-2, with 9 positions matching TRBD1. The V and J ends lost 1 base and 4 bases, in that order; junction bases with no gene match: 11. Germline lookup yields CDR1 SGHKS and CDR2 YYEKEE (reference sequence). CDR3 size: 18 residues. The CDR3 nucleotides read TGTGCCAGCAGCTTGAGGGGACAGGGTCTGGGATTCACCGGGGAGCTGTTTTTT. Protein: CASSLRGQGLGFTGELFF.

The rearrangement joins TRBV7-9 to TRBJ2-7; D is undetermined. Germline CDR1 and CDR2: SEHNR and FQNEAQ (reference sequence). V dropped 3 bases and J dropped 6 bases, with 12 bases sitting between them. The CDR3 is made up of 13 amino acids. CDR3 residues: CASSFVFGGEQYF. The CDR3 nucleotides read TGTGCCAGCAGCTTTGTATTCGGCGGCGAGCAGTACTTC.

This sequence joins TRBV28 and TRBJ1-6; D remains unclear. CDR1 and CDR2 (germline): MDHEN, SYDVKM. V lost 10 bases and J lost 7, with 23 bases in between. The CDR3 is made up of 16 amino acids. The CDR3 spells CAISRRPYISNSPLHF. CDR3 bases: TGTGCCATCTCCCGACGACCCTATATCAGCAATTCACCCCTCCACTTT.

For the CDR3, the DNA is TGTGCCAGCAGCCCGCGGATTAGCTCCTACGAGCAGTACTTC. This encodes CASSPRISSYEQYF. The rearrangement links TRBV13 to TRBJ2-7; D is unclear. In germline, CDR1 is PRHDT, CDR2 FYEKMQ (reference sequence). This CDR3 has 14 amino acids. V was clipped by 5 bases and J by 0 bases, with 11 bases between them.

The chain is built from TRBV18 and TRBJ2-2, with 9 bases lining up with TRBD1. Germline V gene sequence: CDR1 KGHSH, CDR2 LQKENI. Losses at the gene ends were 7 bases for V and 3 bases for J; bases not matched to a gene: 3. This CDR3 region has 14 residues. The CDR3 reads CASCRDRDTGELFF. The CDR3 bases are TGTGCCAGCTGCCGGGACAGGGACACCGGGGAGCTGTTTTTT.

V is TRBV5-5 and J is TRBJ2-7; TRBD1 agrees at 11 bases. Trimming cost V 7 bases and J 4 bases; bases outside gene matches: 7. The germline CDR1 and CDR2 sequences are SGHKS and YYEKEE (reference sequence). CDR3 size: 14 residues. In DNA, the CDR3 is TGTGCCAGCGGCGGGACAGGGGGACTGTACGAGCAGTACTTC. Amino acid sequence: CASGGTGGLYEQYF. The variable domain in full, completed from reference TRBV5-5 and TRBJ2-7, reads DAGVTQSPTHLIKTRGQQVTLRCSPISGHKSVSWYQQVLGQGPQFIFQYYEKEERGRGNFPDRFSARQFPNYSSELNVNALLLGDSALYLCASGGTGGLYEQYFGPGTRLTVT.

The table lists this clone with a few counts. This chain joins TRBV25-1 and TRBJ2-1, with 9 bases matching TRBD2. The germline gives CDR1 MGHDK, CDR2 SYGVNS. Trimming at V came to 7 bases and at J to 2 bases, leaving 6 bases not matched to a gene. The CDR3 is 15 amino acids. The CDR3 DNA sequence: TGTGCCAGCATCCTTAGCGGGGGCGCCTACAATGAGCAGTTCTTC. Its translation is CASILSGGAYNEQFF.

The V call is TRBV5-1, the J call TRBJ1-2; D unresolved. Germline V gene lookup returns CDR1 SGHRS and CDR2 YFSETQ. CDR3 length: 14 amino acids. Trimming took 0 bases from V and 4 from J, leaving 10 bases between them. The DNA of the CDR3 is TGCGCCAGCAGCTTGGCTACCCCAGGCTATGGCTACACCTTC. Amino acid sequence: CASSLATPGYGYTF.

This clone was seen only a few times. This rearrangement joins TRBV7-4 to TRBJ1-6; no firm D call. The CDR3 sequence is 14 residues long. V lost 2 bases and J lost 0, with 2 bases in between. In germline, CDR1 is SGHVT, CDR2 SQSDAQ. CDR3 amino acids: CASSLHSYNSPLHF. CDR3 DNA: TGTGCCAGCAGCTTACACTCCTATAATTCACCCCTCCACTTT.

CDR3 coding DNA: TGTGCCAGCAGCTTAGCTGCCGGGGGTTATGGCTACACCTTC. This codes for CASSLAAGGYGYTF. This chain uses TRBV5-4 with TRBJ1-2; D possibly corresponds to TRBD1 (5 bases). Germline V gene lookup returns CDR1 SGHNT and CDR2 YYREEE (reference sequence). The CDR3 runs to 14 residues. V was trimmed by 2 bases and J by 5 bases, leaving 13 bases between them.

A few counts support this clone. A much larger clone lies a single base off, so this may be a read error. The chain uses TRBV11-2 and TRBJ1-2; D not resolved. Trimming took off 2 bases at V and 3 bases at J, with 1 base between the two ends. Germline values: CDR1 SGHAT, CDR2 FQNNGV. CDR3 size: 11 residues. This CDR3 is CASSLHYGYTF. DNA for the CDR3: TGTGCCAGCAGCTTACACTATGGCTACACCTTC. Together with reference TRBV11-2 and TRBJ1-2, the CDR3 gives the full variable domain: EAGVAQSPRYKIIEKRQSVAFWCNPISGHATLYWYQQILGQGPKLLIQFQNNGVVDDSQLPKDRFSAERLKGVDSTLKIQPAKLEDSAVYLCASSLHYGYTFGSGTRLTVV.

This clone is medium-sized (0.01 to 0.1%) in the sample. The chain has TRBV11-3 and TRBJ2-7, with TRBD1 matching 12 bases. This CDR3 region has 14 residues. Germline values: CDR1 SGHNT, CDR2 YENEEA. After removal of 5 bases from V and 12 bases from J, the junction contained 11 bases not matched to a gene. The CDR3 nucleotides are TGTGCCAGCAGCCCGGGACAGGGGGCTTTGGTTCGGTACTTC. Translation: CASSPGQGALVRYF.

This clone has only one observation. The V and J genes are TRBV15 and TRBJ2-5, with unresolved D. The better agreement between TRBJ2-7 and the DNA end casts doubt on the J call. CDR1 and CDR2 (germline): LNHNV, YYDKDF (reference sequence). This CDR3 has 15 amino acids. The CDR3 loop reads CATSRERWSSYEQYF. For the CDR3, the DNA is TGTGCCACCAGCAGAGAACGGTGGAGCTCCTACGAGCAGTACTTC.

The genes are TRBV7-9 and TRBJ1-2; D gene uncertain. Germline CDR1 is SEHNR and CDR2 is FQNEAQ (reference sequence). CDR3 length: 12 amino acids. Trimming took 1 base from V and 2 from J, leaving 2 bases between them. DNA for the CDR3: TGTGCCAGCAGCTTAGACAACTATGGCTACACCTTC. It encodes CASSLDNYGYTF.

V is TRBV6-1 and J is TRBJ1-2; 8 bases match TRBD1. Germline lookup yields CDR1 MNHNS and CDR2 SASEGT. This CDR3 comprises 13 residues. The V gene end was trimmed by 6 bases and the J gene end by 4 bases; junction bases not matched to a gene: 4. CDR3 protein: CASRGQGSYGYTF. CDR3 sequence (DNA): TGTGCCAGCAGAGGACAGGGTTCCTATGGCTACACCTTC.

This clone appeared a single time. The rearrangement joins TRBV5-1 to TRBJ2-1; D is ambiguous. CDR3 size: 12 residues. V gave up 0 bases and J gave up 5 bases, with 3 bases separating them. CDR1 is SGHRS, CDR2 YFSETQ, per germline. CDR3 region: CASSLGDNEQFF. Written as DNA, the CDR3 is TGCGCCAGCAGCTTGGGGGACAATGAGCAGTTCTTC.

The rearrangement links TRBV30 to TRBJ2-5; the D gene is possibly TRBD2 (6 bases). The V gene lost 2 bases and the J gene lost 1 base, with 11 bases spanning the gap. The CDR3 sequence is 14 residues long. CDR1 and CDR2 from the germline V gene are GTSNPN and SVGIG (reference sequence). The CDR3 DNA reads TGTGCCTGGAGTAAGCCTAGCGTCCAAGAGACCCAGTACTTC. This gives the protein CAWSKPSVQETQYF.

The chain recombines TRBV2 with TRBJ1-6; 7 bases are a match to TRBD1. The CDR3 totals 15 residues. After removal of 3 bases from V and 5 bases from J, the junction contained 4 bases not matched to a gene. From germline, CDR1 is SNHLY and CDR2 FYNNEI. In nucleotides, the CDR3 is TGTGCCAGCAGTGATCGTACAGGGGATAATTCACCCCTCCACTTT. It translates to CASSDRTGDNSPLHF.

This sequence joins TRBV6-5 and TRBJ2-7, with 8 bases identical to TRBD1. The CDR3 consists of 12 residues. The V segment lost 6 bases and the J segment 6 bases; nucleotides outside the gene matches: 4. Germline values: CDR1 MNHEY, CDR2 SVGAGI. CDR3 DNA sequence: TGTGCCAGCAGCAGGACAGGGTCCGAGCAGTACTTC. Protein sequence: CASSRTGSEQYF.

The chain employs TRBV30 and TRBJ1-5; TRBD1 is a possible D gene (6 bases). Trimming left V 4 bases short and J 2 bases short, with 6 bases between. This CDR3 spans 12 amino acids. Germline-derived CDR1 and CDR2 are GTSNPN and SVGIG (reference sequence). This CDR3 is CAWNRGNQPQHF. CDR3 nucleotides: TGTGCCTGGAACAGGGGCAATCAGCCCCAGCATTTT.

This clone has only a few counts. The genes are TRBV30 and TRBJ2-1; possibly TRBD1 or TRBD2 for D (5 bases each). Germline CDR1 is GTSNPN and CDR2 is SVGIG (reference sequence). Trimming took 3 bases from V and 4 from J, leaving 7 bases between them. The CDR3 totals 12 residues. In nucleotides, the CDR3 is TGTGCCTGGAGGGGACCGTACAATGAGCAGTTCTTC. Amino acid sequence: CAWRGPYNEQFF.

This clone was seen a few times. The chain uses TRBV5-6 and TRBJ1-2, with 8 bases aligning to TRBD1. Germline CDR1 and CDR2: SGHDT and YYEEEE. This CDR3 spans 14 amino acids. J gave up 4 bases and V 4 bases, and 6 bases lay outside the gene matches. For the CDR3, the DNA is TGTGCCAGCAGCCTGACAGGGGTTTCCTATGGCTACACCTTC. Translated: CASSLTGVSYGYTF.

As concerns this clone: This probably arose from a read error, given a far larger clone one base away. The chain links TRBV5-1 to TRBJ2-5, with 7 positions matching TRBD1. Per germline, CDR1 SGHRS and CDR2 YFSETQ. This CDR3 contains 13 residues. V lost 4 bases to trimming and J lost 1 base; unmatched junction nucleotides: 1. CDR3: CASSRDSQETQYF. The CDR3, as DNA: TGCGCCAGCAGCCGGGACAGCCAAGAGACCCAGTACTTC.

The V call is TRBV11-3, the J call TRBJ2-5; 8 positions agree with TRBD1. The J segment lost 5 bases and the V segment lost 2 bases, leaving 7 bases of the junction unmatched. Germline CDR1 is SGHNT and CDR2 is YENEEA. The CDR3 is made up of 15 amino acids. CDR3 protein: CASSLHGQGTETQYF. CDR3 sequence (DNA): TGTGCCAGCAGCTTACACGGACAGGGTACGGAGACCCAGTACTTC.

This clone is judged medium-sized. The chain couples TRBV9 to TRBJ1-2; tentatively, D is TRBD1 (5 bases). Germline V gives CDR1 SGDLS, CDR2 YYNGEE. The CDR3 runs 14 residues. V lost 4 bases, J lost 7 bases, and 17 bases lay in between. The CDR3 DNA reads as TGTGCCAGCAGCTTTTGGGGGGGAAGTGGTGGCTACACCTTC. Translation gives CASSFWGGSGGYTF.

The chain recombines TRBV6-6 with TRBJ1-4; D is perhaps TRBD1 (5 bases). The CDR3 has 15 amino acids. Trimming shortened V by 5 bases and J by 7 bases, and 17 bases separated the two germline ends. The germline gives CDR1 MNHNY, CDR2 SVGAGI (reference sequence). The CDR3 nucleotides are TGTGCCAGCAGTCGGGCCGGGACCCATAGTGAAAAACTGTTTTTT. Amino acid sequence: CASSRAGTHSEKLFF.

Within the sample, this clone is medium-sized. This chain uses TRBV5-1 with TRBJ2-5; no clear D. This CDR3 is 12 amino acids long. Trimming took 0 bases from V and 6 from J, leaving 6 bases between them. The V gene's germline CDR1 is SGHRS and CDR2 YFSETQ. In DNA form, the CDR3 reads TGCGCCAGCAGCTTGGCCGCACAGACCCAGTACTTC. Translating it yields CASSLAAQTQYF. Complete variable domain (other parts from reference TRBV5-1 and TRBJ2-5): KAGVTQTPRYLIKTRGQQVTLSCSPISGHRSVSWYQQTPGQGLQFLFEYFSETQRNKGNFPGRFSGRQFSNSRSEMNVSTLELGDSALYLCASSLAAQTQYFGPGTRLLVL.

The J gene is TRBJ2-1, the V gene TRBV6-1; unclear D gene. Between the trimmed V and J ends, which lost 4 bases and 3 bases, there was a span of 10 bases. Germline V gene data show CDR1 as MNHNS and CDR2 as SASEGT. CDR3 length equals 14 residues. This CDR3 reads CASSVPGYYNEQFF. The CDR3 DNA is TGTGCCAGCAGTGTGCCCGGGTACTACAATGAGCAGTTCTTC.